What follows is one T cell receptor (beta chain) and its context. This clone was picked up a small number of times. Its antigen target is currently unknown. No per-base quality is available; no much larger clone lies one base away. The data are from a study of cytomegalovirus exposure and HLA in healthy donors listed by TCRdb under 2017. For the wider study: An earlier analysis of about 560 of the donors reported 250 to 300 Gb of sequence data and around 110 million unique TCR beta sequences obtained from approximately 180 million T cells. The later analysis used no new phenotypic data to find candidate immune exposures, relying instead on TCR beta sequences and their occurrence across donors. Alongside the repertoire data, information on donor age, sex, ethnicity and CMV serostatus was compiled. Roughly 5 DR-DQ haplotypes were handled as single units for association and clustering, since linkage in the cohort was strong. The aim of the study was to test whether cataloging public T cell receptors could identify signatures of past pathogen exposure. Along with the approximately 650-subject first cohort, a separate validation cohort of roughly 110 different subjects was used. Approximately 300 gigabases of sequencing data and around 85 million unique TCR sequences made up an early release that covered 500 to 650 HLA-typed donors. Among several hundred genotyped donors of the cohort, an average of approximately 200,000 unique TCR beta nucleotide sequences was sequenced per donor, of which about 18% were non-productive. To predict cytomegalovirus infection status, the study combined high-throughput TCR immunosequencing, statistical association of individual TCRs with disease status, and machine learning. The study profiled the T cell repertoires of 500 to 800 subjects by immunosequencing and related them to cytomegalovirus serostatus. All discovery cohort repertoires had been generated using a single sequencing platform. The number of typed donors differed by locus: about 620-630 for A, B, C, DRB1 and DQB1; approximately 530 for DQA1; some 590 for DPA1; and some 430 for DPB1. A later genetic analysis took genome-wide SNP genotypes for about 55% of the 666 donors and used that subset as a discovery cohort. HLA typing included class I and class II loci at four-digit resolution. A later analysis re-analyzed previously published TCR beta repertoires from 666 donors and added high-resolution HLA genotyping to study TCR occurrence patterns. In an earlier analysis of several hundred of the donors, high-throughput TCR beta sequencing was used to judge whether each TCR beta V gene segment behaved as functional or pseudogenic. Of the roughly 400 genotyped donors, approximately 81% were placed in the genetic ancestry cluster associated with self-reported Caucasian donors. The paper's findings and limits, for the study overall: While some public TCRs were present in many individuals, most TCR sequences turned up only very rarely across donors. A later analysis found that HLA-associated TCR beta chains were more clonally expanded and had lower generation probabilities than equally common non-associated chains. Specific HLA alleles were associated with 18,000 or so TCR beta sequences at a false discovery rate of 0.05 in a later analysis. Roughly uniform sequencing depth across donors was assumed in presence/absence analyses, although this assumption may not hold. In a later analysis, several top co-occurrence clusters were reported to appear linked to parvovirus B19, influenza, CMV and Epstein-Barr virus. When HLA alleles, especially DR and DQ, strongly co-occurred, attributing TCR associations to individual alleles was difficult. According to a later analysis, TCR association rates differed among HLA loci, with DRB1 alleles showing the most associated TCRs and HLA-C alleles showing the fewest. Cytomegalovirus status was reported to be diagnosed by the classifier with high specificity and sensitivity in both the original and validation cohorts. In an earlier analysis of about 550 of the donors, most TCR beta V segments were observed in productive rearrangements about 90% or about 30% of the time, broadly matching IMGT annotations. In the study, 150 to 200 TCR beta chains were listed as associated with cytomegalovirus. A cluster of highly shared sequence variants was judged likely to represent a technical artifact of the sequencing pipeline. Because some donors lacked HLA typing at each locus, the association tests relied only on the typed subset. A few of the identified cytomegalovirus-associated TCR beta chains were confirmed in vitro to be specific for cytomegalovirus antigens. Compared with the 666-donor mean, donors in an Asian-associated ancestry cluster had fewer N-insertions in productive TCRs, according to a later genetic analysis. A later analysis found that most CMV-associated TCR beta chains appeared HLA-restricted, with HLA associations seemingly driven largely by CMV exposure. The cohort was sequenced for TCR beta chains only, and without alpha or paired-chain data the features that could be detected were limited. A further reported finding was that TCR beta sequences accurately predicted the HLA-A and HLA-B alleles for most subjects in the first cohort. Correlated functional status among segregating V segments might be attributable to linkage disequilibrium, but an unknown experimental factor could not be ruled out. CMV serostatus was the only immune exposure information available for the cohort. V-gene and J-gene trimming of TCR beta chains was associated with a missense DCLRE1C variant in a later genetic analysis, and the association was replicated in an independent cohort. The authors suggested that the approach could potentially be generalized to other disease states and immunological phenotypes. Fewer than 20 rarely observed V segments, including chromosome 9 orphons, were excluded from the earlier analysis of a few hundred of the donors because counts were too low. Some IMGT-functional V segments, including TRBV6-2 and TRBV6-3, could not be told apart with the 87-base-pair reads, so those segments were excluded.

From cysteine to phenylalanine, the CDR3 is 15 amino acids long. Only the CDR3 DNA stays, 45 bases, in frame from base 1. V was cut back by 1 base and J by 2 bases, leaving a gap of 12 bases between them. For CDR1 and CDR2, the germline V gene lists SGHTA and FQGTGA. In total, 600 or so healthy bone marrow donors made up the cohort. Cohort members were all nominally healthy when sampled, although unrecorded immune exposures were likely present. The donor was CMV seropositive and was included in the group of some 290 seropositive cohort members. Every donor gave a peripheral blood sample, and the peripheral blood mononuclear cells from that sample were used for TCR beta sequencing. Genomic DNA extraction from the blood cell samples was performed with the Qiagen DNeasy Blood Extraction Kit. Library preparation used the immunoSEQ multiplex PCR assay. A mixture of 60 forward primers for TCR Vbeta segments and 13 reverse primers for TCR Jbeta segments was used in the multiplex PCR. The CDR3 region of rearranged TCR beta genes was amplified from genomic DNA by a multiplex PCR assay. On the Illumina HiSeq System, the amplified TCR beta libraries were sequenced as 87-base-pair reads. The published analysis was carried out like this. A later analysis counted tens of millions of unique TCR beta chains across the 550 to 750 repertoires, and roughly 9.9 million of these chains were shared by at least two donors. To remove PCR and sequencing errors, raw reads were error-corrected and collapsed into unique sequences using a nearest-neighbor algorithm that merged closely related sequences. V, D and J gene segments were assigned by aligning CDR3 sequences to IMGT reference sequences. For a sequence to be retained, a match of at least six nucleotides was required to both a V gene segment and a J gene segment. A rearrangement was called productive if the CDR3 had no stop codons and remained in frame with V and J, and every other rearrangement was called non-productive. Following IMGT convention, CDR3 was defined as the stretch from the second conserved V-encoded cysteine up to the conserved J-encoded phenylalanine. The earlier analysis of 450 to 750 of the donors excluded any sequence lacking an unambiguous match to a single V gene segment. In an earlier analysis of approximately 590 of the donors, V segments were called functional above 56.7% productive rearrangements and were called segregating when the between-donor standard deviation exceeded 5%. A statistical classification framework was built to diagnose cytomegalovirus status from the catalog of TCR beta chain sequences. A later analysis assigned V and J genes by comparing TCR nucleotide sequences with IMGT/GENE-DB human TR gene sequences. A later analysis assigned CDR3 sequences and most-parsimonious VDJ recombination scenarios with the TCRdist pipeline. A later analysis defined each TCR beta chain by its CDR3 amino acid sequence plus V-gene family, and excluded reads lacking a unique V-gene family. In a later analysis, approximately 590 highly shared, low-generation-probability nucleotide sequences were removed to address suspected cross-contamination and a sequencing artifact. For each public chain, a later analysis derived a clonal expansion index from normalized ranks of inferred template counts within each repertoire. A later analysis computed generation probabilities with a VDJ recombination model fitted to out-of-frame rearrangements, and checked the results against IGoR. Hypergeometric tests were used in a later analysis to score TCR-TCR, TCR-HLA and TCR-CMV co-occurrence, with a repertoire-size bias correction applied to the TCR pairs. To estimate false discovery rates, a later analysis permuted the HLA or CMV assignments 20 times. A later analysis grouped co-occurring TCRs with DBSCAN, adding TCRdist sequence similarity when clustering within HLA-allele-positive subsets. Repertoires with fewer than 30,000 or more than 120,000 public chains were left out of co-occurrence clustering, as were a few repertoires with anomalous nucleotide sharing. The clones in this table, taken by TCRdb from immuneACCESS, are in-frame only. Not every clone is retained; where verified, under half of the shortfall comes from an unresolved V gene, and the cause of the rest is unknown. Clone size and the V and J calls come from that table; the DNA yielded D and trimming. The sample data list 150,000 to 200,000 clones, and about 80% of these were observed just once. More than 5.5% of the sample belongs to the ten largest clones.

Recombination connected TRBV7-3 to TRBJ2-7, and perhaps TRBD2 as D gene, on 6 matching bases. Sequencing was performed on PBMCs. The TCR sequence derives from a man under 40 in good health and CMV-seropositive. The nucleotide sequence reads TGTGCCAGCAGCTTAATCGGCGGGGCCACCTACGAGCAGTACTTC. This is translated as CASSLIGGATYEQYF.